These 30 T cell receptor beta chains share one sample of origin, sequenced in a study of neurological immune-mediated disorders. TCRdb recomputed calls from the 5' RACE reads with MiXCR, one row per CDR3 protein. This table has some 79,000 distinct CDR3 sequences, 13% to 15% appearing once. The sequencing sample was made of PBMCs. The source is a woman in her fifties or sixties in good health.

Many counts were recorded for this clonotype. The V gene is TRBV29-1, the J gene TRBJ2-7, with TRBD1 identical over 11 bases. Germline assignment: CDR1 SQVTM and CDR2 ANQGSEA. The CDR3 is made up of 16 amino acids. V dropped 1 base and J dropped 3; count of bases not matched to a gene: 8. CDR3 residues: CSVEARRDRGGYEQYF. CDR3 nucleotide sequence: TGCAGCGTTGAAGCCCGCCGGGACAGGGGGGGCTACGAGCAGTACTTC.

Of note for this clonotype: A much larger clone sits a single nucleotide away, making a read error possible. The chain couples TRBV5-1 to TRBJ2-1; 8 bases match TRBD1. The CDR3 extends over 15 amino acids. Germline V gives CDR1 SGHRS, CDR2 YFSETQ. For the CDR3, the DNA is TGCACCAGCAGCGTGACAGGGGTCTCCTACAATGAGCAGTTCTTC. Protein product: CTSSVTGVSYNEQFF.

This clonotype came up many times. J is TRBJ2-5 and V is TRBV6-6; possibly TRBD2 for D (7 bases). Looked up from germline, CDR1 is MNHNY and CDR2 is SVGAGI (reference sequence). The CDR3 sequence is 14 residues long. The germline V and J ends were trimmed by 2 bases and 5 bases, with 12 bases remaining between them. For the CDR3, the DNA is TGTGCCAGCAGTTACCCGGGGGGCCAGGAGACCCAGTACTTC. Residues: CASSYPGGQETQYF.

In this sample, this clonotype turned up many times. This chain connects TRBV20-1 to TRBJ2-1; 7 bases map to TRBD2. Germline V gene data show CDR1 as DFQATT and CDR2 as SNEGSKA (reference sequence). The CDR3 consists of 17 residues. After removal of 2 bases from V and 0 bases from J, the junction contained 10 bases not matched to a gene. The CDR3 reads CSARLLARGSSYNEQFF. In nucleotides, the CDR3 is TGCAGTGCTAGACTTCTTGCCCGCGGGAGCTCCTACAATGAGCAGTTCTTC.

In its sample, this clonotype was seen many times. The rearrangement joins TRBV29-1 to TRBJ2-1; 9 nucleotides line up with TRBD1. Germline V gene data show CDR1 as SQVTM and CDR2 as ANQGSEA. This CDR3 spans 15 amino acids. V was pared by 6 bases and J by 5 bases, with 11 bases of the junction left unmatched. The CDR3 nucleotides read TGCAGCGTGGAGCCCGGGACAGGGAATAACAATGAGCAGTTCTTC. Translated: CSVEPGTGNNNEQFF.

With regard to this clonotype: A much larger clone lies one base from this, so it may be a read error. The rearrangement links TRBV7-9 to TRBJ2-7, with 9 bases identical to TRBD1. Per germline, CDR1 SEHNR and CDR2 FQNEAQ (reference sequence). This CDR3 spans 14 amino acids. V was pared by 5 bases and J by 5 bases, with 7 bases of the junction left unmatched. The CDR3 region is CASSLTGGANEQYF. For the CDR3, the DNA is TGTGCCAGCAGCCTGACAGGGGGGGCAAACGAGCAGTACTTC. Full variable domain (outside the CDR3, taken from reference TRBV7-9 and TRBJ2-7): DTGVSQNPRHKITKRGQNVTFRCDPISEHNRLYWYRQTLGQGPEFLTYFQNEAQLEKSRLLSDRFSAERPKGSFSTLEIQRTEQGDSAMYLCASSLTGGANEQYFGPGTRLTVT.

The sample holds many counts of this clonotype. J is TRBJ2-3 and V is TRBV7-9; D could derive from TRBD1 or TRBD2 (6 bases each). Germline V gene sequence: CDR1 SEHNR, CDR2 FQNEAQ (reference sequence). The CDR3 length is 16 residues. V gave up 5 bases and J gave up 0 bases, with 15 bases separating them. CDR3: CASSGGTTPSTDTQYF. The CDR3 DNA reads TGTGCCAGCAGCGGAGGGACAACTCCTAGCACAGATACGCAGTATTTT.

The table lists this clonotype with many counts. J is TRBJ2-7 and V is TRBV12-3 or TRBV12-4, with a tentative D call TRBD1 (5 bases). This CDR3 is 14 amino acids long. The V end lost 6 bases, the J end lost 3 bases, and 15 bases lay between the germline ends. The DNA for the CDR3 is TGTGCCAGCAGGATGGGTCACAGGAGCTACGAGCAGTACTTC. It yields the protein CASRMGHRSYEQYF.

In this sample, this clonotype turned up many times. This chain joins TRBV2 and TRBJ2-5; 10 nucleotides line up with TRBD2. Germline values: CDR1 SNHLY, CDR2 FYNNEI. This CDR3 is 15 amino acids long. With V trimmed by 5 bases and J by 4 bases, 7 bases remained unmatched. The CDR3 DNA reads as TGTGCCAGCAGTCCACTAGCGGGACCCCCAGAGACCCAGTACTTC. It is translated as CASSPLAGPPETQYF.

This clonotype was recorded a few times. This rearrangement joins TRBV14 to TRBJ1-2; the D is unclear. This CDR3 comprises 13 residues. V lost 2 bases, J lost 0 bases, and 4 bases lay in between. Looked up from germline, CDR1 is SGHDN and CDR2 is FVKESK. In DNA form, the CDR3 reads TGTGCCAGCAGCCAAAACCCTAACTATGGCTACACCTTC. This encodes CASSQNPNYGYTF.

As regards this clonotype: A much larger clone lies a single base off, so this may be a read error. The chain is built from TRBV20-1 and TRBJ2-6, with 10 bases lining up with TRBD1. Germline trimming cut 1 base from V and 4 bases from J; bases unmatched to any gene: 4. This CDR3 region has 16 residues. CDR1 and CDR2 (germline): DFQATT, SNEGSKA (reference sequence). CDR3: CSARVQGQGGANVLTF. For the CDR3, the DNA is TGCAGTGCTAGAGTACAGGGACAGGGGGGGGCCAACGTCCTGACTTTC.

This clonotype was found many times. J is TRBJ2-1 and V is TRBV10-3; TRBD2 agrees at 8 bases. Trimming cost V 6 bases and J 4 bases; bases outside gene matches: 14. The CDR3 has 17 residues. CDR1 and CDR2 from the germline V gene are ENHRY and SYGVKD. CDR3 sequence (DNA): TGTGCCATCAGGGACATAAAGAGCGGGAGCGGTTACAATGAGCAGTTCTTC. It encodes CAIRDIKSGSGYNEQFF.

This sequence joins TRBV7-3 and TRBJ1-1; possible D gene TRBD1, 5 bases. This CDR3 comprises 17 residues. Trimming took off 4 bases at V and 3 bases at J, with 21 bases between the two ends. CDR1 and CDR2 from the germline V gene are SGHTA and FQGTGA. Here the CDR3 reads CASSSKSGTSSDTEAFF. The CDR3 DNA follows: TGTGCCAGCAGCTCCAAGTCCGGGACCTCCAGTGACACTGAAGCTTTCTTT. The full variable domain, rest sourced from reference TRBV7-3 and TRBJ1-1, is GAGVSQTPSNKVTEKGKYVELRCDPISGHTALYWYRQSLGQGPEFLIYFQGTGAADDSGLPNDRFFAVRPEGSVSTLKIQRTERGDSAVYLCASSSKSGTSSDTEAFFGQGTRLTVV.

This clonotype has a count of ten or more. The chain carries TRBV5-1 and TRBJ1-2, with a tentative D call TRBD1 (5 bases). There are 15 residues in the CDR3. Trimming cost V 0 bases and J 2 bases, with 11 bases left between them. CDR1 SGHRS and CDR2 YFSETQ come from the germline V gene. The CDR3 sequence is CASSLEGTGNYGYTF. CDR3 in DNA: TGCGCCAGCAGCTTGGAGGGGACGGGCAACTATGGCTACACCTTC. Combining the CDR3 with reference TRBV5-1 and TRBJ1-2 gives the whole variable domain KAGVTQTPRYLIKTRGQQVTLSCSPISGHRSVSWYQQTPGQGLQFLFEYFSETQRNKGNFPGRFSGRQFSNSRSEMNVSTLELGDSALYLCASSLEGTGNYGYTFGSGTRLTVV.

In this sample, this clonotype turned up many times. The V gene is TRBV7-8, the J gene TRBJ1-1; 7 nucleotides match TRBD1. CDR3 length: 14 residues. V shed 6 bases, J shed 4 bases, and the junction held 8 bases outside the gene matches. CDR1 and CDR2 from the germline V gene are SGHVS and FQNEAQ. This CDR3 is CASSPTGSGTEAFF. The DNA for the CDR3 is TGTGCCAGCAGTCCGACAGGGTCGGGCACTGAAGCTTTCTTT.

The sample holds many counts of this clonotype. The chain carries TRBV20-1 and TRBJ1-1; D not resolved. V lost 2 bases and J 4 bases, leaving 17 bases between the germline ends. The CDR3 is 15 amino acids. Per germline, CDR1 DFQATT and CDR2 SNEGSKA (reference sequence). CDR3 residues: CSARQWMSDRTEAFF. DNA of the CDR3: TGCAGTGCTAGACAGTGGATGTCGGATCGCACTGAAGCTTTCTTT.

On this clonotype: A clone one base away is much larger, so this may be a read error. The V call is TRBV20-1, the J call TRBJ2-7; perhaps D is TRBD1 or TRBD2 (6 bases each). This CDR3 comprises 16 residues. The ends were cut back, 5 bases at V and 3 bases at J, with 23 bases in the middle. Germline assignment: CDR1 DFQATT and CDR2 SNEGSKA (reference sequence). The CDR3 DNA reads TGCAGTGCTCAAGAACCCGGGACAAGGAGGGGCTACGAGCAGTACTTC. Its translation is CSAQEPGTRRGYEQYF.

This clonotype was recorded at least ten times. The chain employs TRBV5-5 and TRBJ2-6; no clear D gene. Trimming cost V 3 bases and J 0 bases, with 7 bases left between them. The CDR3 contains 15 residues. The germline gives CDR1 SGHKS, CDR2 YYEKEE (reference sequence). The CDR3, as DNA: TGTGCCAGCAGCTCGGGTTACTCTGGGGCCAACGTCCTGACTTTC. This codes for CASSSGYSGANVLTF.

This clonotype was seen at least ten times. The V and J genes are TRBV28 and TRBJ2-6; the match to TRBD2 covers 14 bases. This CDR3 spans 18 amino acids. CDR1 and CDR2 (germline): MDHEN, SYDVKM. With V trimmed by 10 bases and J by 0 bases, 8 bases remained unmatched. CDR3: CAISGLAGVVSGANVLTF. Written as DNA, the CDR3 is TGTGCCATTTCGGGACTAGCGGGGGTGGTCTCTGGGGCCAACGTCCTGACTTTC. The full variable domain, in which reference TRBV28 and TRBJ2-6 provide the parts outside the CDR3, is DVKVTQSSRYLVKRTGEKVFLECVQDMDHENMFWYRQDPGLGLRLIYFSYDVKMKEKGDIPEGYSVSREKKERFSLILESASTNQTSMYLCAISGLAGVVSGANVLTFGAGSRLTVL.

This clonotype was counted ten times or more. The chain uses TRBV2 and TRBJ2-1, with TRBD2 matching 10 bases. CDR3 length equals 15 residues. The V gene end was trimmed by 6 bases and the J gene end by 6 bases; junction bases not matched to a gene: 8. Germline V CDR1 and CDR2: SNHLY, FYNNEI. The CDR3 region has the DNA TGTGCCAGCAGACCTACTAGCGGGATATCCAATGAGCAGTTCTTC. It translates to CASRPTSGISNEQFF.

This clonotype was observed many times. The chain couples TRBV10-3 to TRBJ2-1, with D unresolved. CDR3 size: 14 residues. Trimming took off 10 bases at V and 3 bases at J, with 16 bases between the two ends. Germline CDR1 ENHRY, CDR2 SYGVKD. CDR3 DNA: TGTGCCACCGCTCCCAGCGTAGACTACAATGAGCAGTTCTTC. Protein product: CATAPSVDYNEQFF.

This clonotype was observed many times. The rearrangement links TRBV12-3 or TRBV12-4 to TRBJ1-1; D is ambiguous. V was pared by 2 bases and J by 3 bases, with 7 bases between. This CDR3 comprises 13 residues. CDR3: CASSLSVYTEAFF. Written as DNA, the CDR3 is TGTGCCAGCAGTTTATCGGTATACACTGAAGCTTTCTTT.

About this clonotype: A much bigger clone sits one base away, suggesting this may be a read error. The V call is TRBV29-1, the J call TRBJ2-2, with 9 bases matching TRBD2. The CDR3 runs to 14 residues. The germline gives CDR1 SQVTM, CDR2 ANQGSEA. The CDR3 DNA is TGCAGCGTGCGAGGACTAGCGAACAGCGGGGAGCTGTTTTTT. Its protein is CSVRGLANSGELFF.

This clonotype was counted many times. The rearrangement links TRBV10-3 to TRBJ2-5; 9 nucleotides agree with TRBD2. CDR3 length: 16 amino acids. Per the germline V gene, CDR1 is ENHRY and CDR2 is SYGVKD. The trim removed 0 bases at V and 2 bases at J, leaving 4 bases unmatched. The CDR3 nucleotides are TGTGCCATCAGTGAGTCGAAGCTAGCGGGACAAGAGACCCAGTACTTC. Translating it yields CAISESKLAGQETQYF.

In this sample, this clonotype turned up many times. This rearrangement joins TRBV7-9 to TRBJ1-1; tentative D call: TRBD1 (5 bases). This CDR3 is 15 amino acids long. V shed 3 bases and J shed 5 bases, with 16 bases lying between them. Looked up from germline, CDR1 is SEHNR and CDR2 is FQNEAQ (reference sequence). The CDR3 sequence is CASSFEEGPWTEAFF. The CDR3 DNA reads TGTGCCAGCAGCTTTGAGGAGGGGCCGTGGACTGAAGCTTTCTTT.

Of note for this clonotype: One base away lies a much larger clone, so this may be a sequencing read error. CDR3 in amino acids: CVSSPWTENSPLHF. CDR3 in DNA: TGTGTCAGCAGCCCTTGGACGGAGAATTCACCCCTCCACTTT. The V call is TRBV7-2, the J call TRBJ1-6; D call uncertain. The length of the CDR3 is 14 residues. Germline V gene data show CDR1 as SGHTA and CDR2 as FQGNSA. Full variable domain (outside the CDR3, taken from reference TRBV7-2 and TRBJ1-6): GAGVSQSPSNKVTEKGKDVELRCDPISGHTALYWYRQSLGQGLEFLIYFQGNSAPDKSGLPSDRFSAERTGGSVSTLTIQRTQQEDSAVYLCVSSPWTENSPLHFGNGTRLTVT.

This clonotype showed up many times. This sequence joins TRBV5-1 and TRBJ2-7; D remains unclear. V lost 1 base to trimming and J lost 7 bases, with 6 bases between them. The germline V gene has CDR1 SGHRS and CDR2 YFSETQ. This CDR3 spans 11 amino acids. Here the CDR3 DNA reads TGCGCCAGCAGCTTGATGGAGGAGCAGTACTTC. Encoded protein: CASSLMEEQYF.

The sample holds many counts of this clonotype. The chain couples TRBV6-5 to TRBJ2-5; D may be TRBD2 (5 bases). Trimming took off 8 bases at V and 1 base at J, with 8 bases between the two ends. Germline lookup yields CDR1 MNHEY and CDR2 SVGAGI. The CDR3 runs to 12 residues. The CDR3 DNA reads TGTGCCAGCCGGGGTAGCCAAGAGACCCAGTACTTC. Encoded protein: CASRGSQETQYF.

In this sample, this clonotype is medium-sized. The CDR3 is CASSLMDRGSGELFF. CDR3 nucleotide sequence: TGTGCCAGCAGTTTAATGGACAGGGGGAGCGGGGAGCTGTTTTTT. This chain joins TRBV12-3 or TRBV12-4 and TRBJ2-2, with 10 bases identical to TRBD1. With 2 bases clipped from V and 7 bases from J, the junction kept 4 bases outside the gene matches. The CDR3 covers 15 residues.

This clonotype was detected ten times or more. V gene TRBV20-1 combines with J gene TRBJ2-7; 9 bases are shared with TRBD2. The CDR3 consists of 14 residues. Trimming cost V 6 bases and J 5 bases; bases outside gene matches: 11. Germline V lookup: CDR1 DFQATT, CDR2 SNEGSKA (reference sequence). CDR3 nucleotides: TGCAGTGCCCGGCCTAGCGGGGCGGCCCACGAGCAGTACTTC. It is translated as CSARPSGAAHEQYF.